This T cell receptor (beta chain) was retrieved from a study of T cell responses to AZD1222 COVID-19 vaccine. Regarding the study as a whole: Across the whole spike, CD4 TCRs peaked at regions 160-218 and 743-854. At baseline, just six AZD1222 recipients tested seropositive. White British ancestry dominated among donors, who included more females, and clonal diversity was possibly underestimated.

As regards this clone: Its cognate antigen is unknown.

CDR1 is SGHRS and CDR2 is YFSETQ in the germline V gene. The CDR3 runs to 15 residues. Trimming stripped 0 bases from V and 4 bases from J, with 13 bases between. Clones were read by immunoSEQ multiplex PCR, and TCRdb kept only the in-frame ones, dropping some. Of around 96,000 clones in the sample, 85% to 95% were seen once. The material sequenced was peripheral blood, taken 28 days after the second AZD1222 dose. This receptor was taken from an adult who received the AZD1222 COVID-19 vaccine. This rearrangement joins TRBV5-1 to TRBJ1-1; D perhaps matches TRBD1 (6 bases). CDR3 region: CASSLAGGQSTEAFF. For the CDR3, the DNA is TGCGCCAGCAGCTTGGCCGGGGGGCAGAGCACTGAAGCTTTCTTT.